This entry lists 6 T cell receptor beta chains sequenced from one sample in a study of blood T cell repertoires in COVID-19. Repertoires were generated with immunoSEQ multiplex PCR, while TCRdb's copy carries only in-frame clones and drops some. The table lists nearly 65,000 clones, about 81% of them singletons. Sequencing input: peripheral blood. Receptor source: a human donor in a cohort sampled during active COVID-19.

This chain uses TRBV28 with TRBJ2-7; D is ambiguous. V was pared by 1 base and J by 1 base, with 5 bases between. This CDR3 region has 13 residues. The germline gives CDR1 MDHEN, CDR2 SYDVKM. The CDR3 here is CASSLFESYEQYF. In nucleotides, the CDR3 is TGTGCCAGCAGTTTATTCGAGTCCTACGAGCAGTACTTC. Using reference TRBV28 and TRBJ2-7 for the parts outside the CDR3, the full variable domain is DVKVTQSSRYLVKRTGEKVFLECVQDMDHENMFWYRQDPGLGLRLIYFSYDVKMKEKGDIPEGYSVSREKKERFSLILESASTNQTSMYLCASSLFESYEQYFGPGTRLTVT.

The chain recombines TRBV7-2 with TRBJ2-7; D remains ambiguous. The V gene lost 5 bases and the J gene lost 0 bases, with 5 bases spanning the gap. The CDR3 length is 12 residues. The germline V gene has CDR1 SGHTA and CDR2 FQGNSA. For the CDR3, the DNA is TGTGCCAGCAGCCCAGTCTCCTACGAGCAGTACTTC. It encodes CASSPVSYEQYF. Combining the CDR3 with reference TRBV7-2 and TRBJ2-7 gives the whole variable domain GAGVSQSPSNKVTEKGKDVELRCDPISGHTALYWYRQSLGQGLEFLIYFQGNSAPDKSGLPSDRFSAERTGGSVSTLTIQRTQQEDSAVYLCASSPVSYEQYFGPGTRLTVT.

The chain is built from TRBV5-6 and TRBJ2-3, with a tentative D call TRBD2 (6 bases). The V and J ends lost 3 bases and 7 bases respectively, with 18 bases between them. From germline, CDR1 is SGHDT and CDR2 YYEEEE. The CDR3 is 15 amino acids. The CDR3 here is CASSSQSLRGYTQYF. DNA for the CDR3: TGTGCCAGCAGCTCGCAAAGTTTACGGGGGTATACGCAGTATTTT.

The CDR3 nucleotides are TGTGCCAGCAGTACAGCTAGAGCGGGAGGGACCTACGAGCAGTACTTC. It encodes CASSTARAGGTYEQYF. The genes are TRBV28 and TRBJ2-7, with 10 bases aligning to TRBD2. Germline loops: CDR1 MDHEN, CDR2 SYDVKM. The CDR3 extends over 16 amino acids. V was pared by 5 bases and J by 2 bases, with 9 bases of the junction left unmatched.

The rearrangement links TRBV19 to TRBJ1-6, with D possibly being TRBD1 (6 bases). The CDR3 sequence is 14 residues long. CDR1 and CDR2 from the germline V gene are LNHDA and SQIVND (reference sequence). Trimming took off 5 bases at V and 4 bases at J, with 9 bases between the two ends. CDR3 protein: CASSFGQYNSPLHF. CDR3 sequence (DNA): TGTGCCAGTAGTTTCGGACAGTATAATTCACCCCTCCACTTT.

V and J are TRBV5-5 and TRBJ2-7; 8 bases fit TRBD1. Trimming removed 3 bases from V and 4 bases from J; junction bases left unmatched: 6. CDR3 length: 14 amino acids. Germline V gene data show CDR1 as SGHKS and CDR2 as YYEKEE (reference sequence). The CDR3 sequence: CASSSWTGKYEQYF. CDR3 bases: TGTGCCAGCAGCTCGTGGACAGGGAAATACGAGCAGTACTTC.